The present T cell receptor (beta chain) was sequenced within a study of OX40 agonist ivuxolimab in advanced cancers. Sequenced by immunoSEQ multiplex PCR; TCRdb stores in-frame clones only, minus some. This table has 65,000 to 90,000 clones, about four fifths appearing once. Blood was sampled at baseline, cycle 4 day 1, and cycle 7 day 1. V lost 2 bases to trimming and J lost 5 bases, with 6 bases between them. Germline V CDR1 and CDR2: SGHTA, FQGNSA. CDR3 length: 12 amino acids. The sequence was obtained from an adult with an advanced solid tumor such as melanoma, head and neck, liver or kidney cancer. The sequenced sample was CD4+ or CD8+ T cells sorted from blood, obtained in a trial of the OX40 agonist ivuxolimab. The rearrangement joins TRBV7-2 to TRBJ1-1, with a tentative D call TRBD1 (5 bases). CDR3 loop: CASSLRGTEAFF. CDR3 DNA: TGTGCCAGCAGCTTAAGGGGTACTGAAGCTTTCTTT.